Each of the 30 T cell receptor beta chains below was sequenced from the same sample in a study of cytomegalovirus exposure and HLA in healthy donors. The study ran its PCR with 60 Vbeta and 13 Jbeta primers. Libraries were prepared by immunoSEQ multiplex PCR; TCRdb keeps only in-frame clonotypes and omits some of them. The sample holds about 170,000 clones; around 80% are singletons and the top ten take roughly 4.8%. The sequenced sample was PBMCs. These receptors all come from a woman aged 50 to 60 in good health and CMV-seropositive.

J is TRBJ1-4 and V is TRBV13, with D perhaps TRBD1 (6 bases). The CDR3 is made up of 17 amino acids. CDR1 is PRHDT, CDR2 FYEKMQ, per germline (reference sequence). Trimming pared 5 bases from V and 2 bases from J, leaving 18 bases between. In DNA, the CDR3 is TGTGCCAGCAGCCCAGGACAGCTAGAGGCGACTAATGAAAAACTGTTTTTT. It codes for CASSPGQLEATNEKLFF.

This clone was observed a few times. The chain uses TRBV19 and TRBJ1-1, with 9 bases matching TRBD1. After removal of 10 bases from V and 1 base from J, the junction contained 10 bases not matched to a gene. Germline lookup yields CDR1 LNHDA and CDR2 SQIVND (reference sequence). The CDR3 extends over 15 amino acids. CDR3 coding DNA: TGTGCCACCACGGACAGGGGTATCCCGAACACTGAAGCTTTCTTT. Amino acid sequence: CATTDRGIPNTEAFF.

This chain connects TRBV5-1 to TRBJ2-1, with a possible D match to TRBD2 (6 bases). Germline CDR1 reads SGHRS; CDR2 reads YFSETQ. Trimming removed 2 bases from V and 5 bases from J, with 11 bases in between. The CDR3 sequence is 14 residues long. The CDR3 nucleotides read TGCGCCAGCAGCTTTGAGGGACTCGACAATGAGCAGTTCTTC. This codes for CASSFEGLDNEQFF.

This clone was counted a few times. CDR3 coding DNA: TGTGCCAGCAGTTACTCCACGAGGGGGCCCGGCTACGAGCAGTACTTC. Its protein is CASSYSTRGPGYEQYF. V usage is TRBV6-5 and J usage is TRBJ2-7, with 7 bases fitting TRBD1. Germline-derived CDR1 and CDR2 are MNHEY and SVGAGI. The CDR3 consists of 16 residues. V trimming: 0 bases; J trimming: 3 bases; junction bases outside the gene matches: 8.

This chain joins TRBV19 and TRBJ1-2; TRBD1 matches 9 bases. This CDR3 region has 16 residues. Per germline, CDR1 LNHDA and CDR2 SQIVND (reference sequence). V shed 6 bases and J 4 bases; nucleotides not matched to a gene: 12. The DNA of the CDR3 is TGTGCCAGTAGACAGTATTCGGGGACAGGGATCTATGGCTACACCTTC. Translated, it gives CASRQYSGTGIYGYTF.

This chain joins TRBV9 and TRBJ1-3; D is ambiguous. Trimming left V 0 bases short and J 0 bases short, with 10 bases between. CDR1 and CDR2 from the germline V gene are SGDLS and YYNGEE. This CDR3 is 16 amino acids long. CDR3 sequence: CASSVELRGSGNTIYF. The CDR3 coding sequence is TGTGCCAGCAGCGTAGAATTGCGCGGCTCTGGAAACACCATATATTTT.

This clone showed up just once. The genes are TRBV4-2 and TRBJ2-5; TRBD2 matches 8 bases. Germline V gives CDR1 LGHNA, CDR2 YNFKEQ. This CDR3 is built from 18 residues. V shed 1 base, J shed 4 bases, and the junction held 14 bases outside the gene matches. Here the CDR3 reads CASSQVTSAGGGGETQYF. The CDR3, as DNA: TGTGCCAGCAGCCAAGTCACCTCTGCGGGGGGCGGGGGAGAGACCCAGTACTTC.

The chain links TRBV10-3 to TRBJ2-7; tentative D call: TRBD2 (6 bases). The CDR3 spans 16 residues. In germline, CDR1 is ENHRY, CDR2 SYGVKD. Deletions cut 2 bases from V and 3 bases from J, with 17 bases between. CDR3 sequence (DNA): TGTGCCATCAGTGAGCAAGAGGCGGGGTTGGGCTACGAGCAGTACTTC. Translated, it gives CAISEQEAGLGYEQYF.

The V call is TRBV7-6, the J call TRBJ1-3, with D possibly TRBD1 on 5 matching bases. Trimming removed 0 bases from V and 3 bases from J, with 15 bases in between. This CDR3 spans 17 amino acids. Germline CDR1 SGHVS, CDR2 FNYEAQ. The chain's CDR3 is CASSLARGVGLGNTIYF. CDR3 in DNA: TGTGCCAGCAGCTTAGCGAGAGGCGTGGGGCTTGGAAACACCATATATTTT.

The chain uses TRBV28 and TRBJ2-5; D is ambiguous. Trimming took 1 base from V and 6 from J, leaving 6 bases between them. The CDR3 runs to 12 residues. Germline values: CDR1 MDHEN, CDR2 SYDVKM. The CDR3 coding sequence is TGTGCCAGCAGTTTATTACAGCAGACCCAGTACTTC. Amino acids: CASSLLQQTQYF.

V usage is TRBV30 and J usage is TRBJ1-2; TRBD1 is a possible D gene (5 bases). CDR1 is GTSNPN, CDR2 SVGIG, per germline (reference sequence). This CDR3 is built from 15 residues. Trimming shortened V by 4 bases and J by 6 bases, and 21 bases separated the two germline ends. Here the CDR3 reads CAWTRRRGLNDGYTF. In DNA, the CDR3 is TGTGCCTGGACCAGACGGCGGGGCCTTAATGATGGCTACACCTTC.

J is TRBJ1-2 and V is TRBV28; no clear D gene. V lost 5 bases and J lost 3, with 10 bases in between. Germline CDR1 reads MDHEN; CDR2 reads SYDVKM. The CDR3 is made up of 13 amino acids. The CDR3 sequence is CASSGPVYYGYTF. The CDR3 DNA is TGTGCCAGCAGTGGGCCAGTTTACTATGGCTACACCTTC.

The rearrangement links TRBV7-9 to TRBJ1-1; TRBD1 aligns across 9 bases. Trimming took 4 bases from V and 1 from J; bases not matched to a gene: 1. The CDR3 runs to 14 residues. From germline, CDR1 is SEHNR and CDR2 FQNEAQ (reference sequence). The CDR3 region is CASSSGQGNTEAFF. CDR3 coding DNA: TGTGCCAGCAGCTCGGGACAGGGGAACACTGAAGCTTTCTTT.

A single count supports this clone. The J gene is TRBJ1-3, the V gene TRBV9; tentative D call: TRBD1 (5 bases). Germline V CDR1 and CDR2: SGDLS, YYNGEE. V shed 4 bases and J shed 4 bases, with 21 bases lying between them. The CDR3 consists of 17 residues. This chain's CDR3 is CASSTRDAGPSGNTIYF. CDR3 DNA: TGTGCCAGCAGCACCCGAGATGCGGGGCCCAGCGGAAACACCATATATTTT.

In this sample, this clone turned up once. V usage is TRBV6-6 and J usage is TRBJ1-1; TRBD1 matches at 9 bases. This CDR3 is 15 amino acids long. Germline trimming cut 0 bases from V and 6 bases from J; bases unmatched to any gene: 5. Germline assignment: CDR1 MNHNY and CDR2 SVGAGI (reference sequence). The CDR3, as DNA: TGTGCCAGCAGTTACTCGGGTACAGGGGGCGCTGAAGCTTTCTTT. Residues: CASSYSGTGGAEAFF.

V usage is TRBV4-2 and J usage is TRBJ2-2; D might be TRBD1 (6 bases). Germline assignment: CDR1 LGHNA and CDR2 YNFKEQ. Trimming cost V 0 bases and J 2 bases, with 13 bases left between them. The CDR3 sequence is 17 residues long. This CDR3 reads CASSQEPGTSNTGELFF. CDR3 bases: TGTGCCAGCAGCCAAGAACCCGGGACATCTAACACCGGGGAGCTGTTTTTT.

V usage is TRBV7-2 and J usage is TRBJ2-7, with 7 bases lining up with TRBD2. In germline, CDR1 is SGHTA, CDR2 FQGNSA. The CDR3 length is 14 residues. With V trimmed by 5 bases and J by 6 bases, 10 bases remained unmatched. The CDR3 sequence is CASSPGGELREQYF. The CDR3 region has the DNA TGTGCCAGCAGCCCGGGAGGAGAACTTCGCGAGCAGTACTTC.

This clone was observed a single time. The chain has TRBV9 and TRBJ2-1, with 7 nucleotides matching TRBD2. The CDR3 covers 13 residues. The trim removed 7 bases at V and 7 bases at J, leaving 8 bases unmatched. The germline gives CDR1 SGDLS, CDR2 YYNGEE. The CDR3 bases are TGTGCCAGCCGGGGGGACGCGGGGAATGAGCAGTTCTTC. Translation: CASRGDAGNEQFF.

This clone was counted a single time. The gene calls are TRBV11-3 and TRBJ1-1; D ambiguous. The CDR3 loop spans 13 amino acids. Deletions cut 5 bases from V and 0 bases from J, with 7 bases between. Germline values: CDR1 SGHNT, CDR2 YENEEA. The CDR3 spells CASSSQVNTEAFF. The CDR3 bases are TGTGCCAGCAGCAGTCAGGTGAACACTGAAGCTTTCTTT.

J is TRBJ2-7 and V is TRBV27, with 13 bases aligning to TRBD2. Trimming cost V 5 bases and J 3 bases; bases outside gene matches: 10. CDR1 is MNHEY and CDR2 is SMNVEV in the germline V gene (reference sequence). This CDR3 has 17 residues. The CDR3 DNA sequence: TGTGCCAGCAGTACCCTAGGACTAGCGGGAGTGTACTACGAGCAGTACTTC. Translation: CASSTLGLAGVYYEQYF.

The V call is TRBV27, the J call TRBJ2-7; the match to TRBD2 covers 8 bases. The CDR3 contains 15 residues. Germline CDR1 MNHEY, CDR2 SMNVEV (reference sequence). The J segment lost 7 bases and the V segment lost 5 bases, leaving 13 bases of the junction unmatched. The CDR3 DNA reads as TGTGCCAGCAGTCCCGGGACTAGTGGGAGGGGAGAGCAGTACTTC. It codes for CASSPGTSGRGEQYF.

The rearrangement links TRBV5-4 to TRBJ1-4, with D possibly matching TRBD1 (6 bases). Per the germline V gene, CDR1 is SGHNT and CDR2 is YYREEE (reference sequence). The V and J ends lost 4 bases and 7 bases respectively, with 14 bases between them. This CDR3 has 14 residues. The CDR3 is CASSEDSGSEKLFF. The CDR3 nucleotides are TGTGCCAGCAGCGAGGACAGCGGGAGTGAAAAACTGTTTTTT.

This chain joins TRBV28 and TRBJ1-6; no clear D. V lost 2 bases and J lost 6, with 8 bases in between. CDR1 and CDR2 (germline): MDHEN, SYDVKM. The CDR3 loop spans 14 amino acids. The CDR3 bases are TGTGCCAGCAGTTTAGGTCACAGTAATTCACCCCTCCACTTT. This gives the protein CASSLGHSNSPLHF.

The chain employs TRBV7-2 and TRBJ2-3; perhaps TRBD2 as D (6 bases). Trimming took off 3 bases at V and 2 bases at J, with 9 bases between the two ends. Germline V gene sequence: CDR1 SGHTA, CDR2 FQGNSA. This CDR3 comprises 14 residues. The CDR3 loop reads CASSLGGPTDTQYF. The CDR3 DNA is TGTGCCAGCAGCTTGGGGGGACCCACAGATACGCAGTATTTT.

This clone came up once. V usage is TRBV11-2 and J usage is TRBJ1-6; D gene uncertain. V was cut by 2 bases and J by 11 bases, with 7 bases left in between. The CDR3 is 12 amino acids. CDR1 is SGHAT and CDR2 is FQNNGV in the germline V gene. The CDR3 protein is CASSLRYPPLHF. In DNA, the CDR3 is TGTGCCAGCAGCTTACGGTACCCACCCCTCCACTTT.

The V gene is TRBV5-1, the J gene TRBJ2-7; 8 bases are a match to TRBD1. Germline V CDR1 and CDR2: SGHRS, YFSETQ. This CDR3 contains 15 residues. V lost 4 bases to trimming and J lost 3 bases; unmatched junction nucleotides: 9. The CDR3 nucleotides are TGCGCCAGCAGCCCGGCGGGGACAGGCTTCTACGAGCAGTACTTC. Encoded protein: CASSPAGTGFYEQYF.

As for this clone: One junction end disagrees with the germline gene, perhaps due to a read error. The V call is TRBV7-9, the J call TRBJ2-3; TRBD1 matches 7 bases. Germline assignment: CDR1 SEHNR and CDR2 FQNEAQ (reference sequence). The CDR3 runs 15 residues. Here the CDR3 reads CSSSRGTGGTDTQYF. CDR3 sequence (DNA): TGTTCCAGCAGCCGAGGAACAGGGGGCACAGATACGCAGTATTTT.

The chain has TRBV4-2 and TRBJ2-7; D is perhaps TRBD2 (7 bases). The CDR3 has 15 amino acids. Deletions cut 1 base from V and 2 bases from J, with 12 bases between. Per the germline V gene, CDR1 is LGHNA and CDR2 is YNFKEQ. The DNA of the CDR3 is TGTGCCAGCAGCCAAGTTACGGGGGGCCCCTACGAGCAGTACTTC. Residues: CASSQVTGGPYEQYF.

The J gene is TRBJ2-1, the V gene TRBV4-3; 7 bases map to TRBD2. The CDR3 contains 15 residues. V was clipped by 1 base and J by 5 bases; unmatched bases: 5. Per germline, CDR1 LGHNA and CDR2 YSLEER. CDR3 DNA sequence: TGCGCCAGCAGCCAAGGCGGGGGAACCCACAATGAGCAGTTCTTC. Translating gives CASSQGGGTHNEQFF.

The chain recombines TRBV29-1 with TRBJ2-1, with TRBD1 matching 8 bases. Germline-derived CDR1 and CDR2 are SQVTM and ANQGSEA. The CDR3 runs 10 residues. After removal of 6 bases from V and 11 bases from J, the junction contained 3 bases not matched to a gene. The CDR3 coding sequence is TGCAGCGTAAGGGACAGGCAGCAGTTCTTC. Translating gives CSVRDRQQFF.